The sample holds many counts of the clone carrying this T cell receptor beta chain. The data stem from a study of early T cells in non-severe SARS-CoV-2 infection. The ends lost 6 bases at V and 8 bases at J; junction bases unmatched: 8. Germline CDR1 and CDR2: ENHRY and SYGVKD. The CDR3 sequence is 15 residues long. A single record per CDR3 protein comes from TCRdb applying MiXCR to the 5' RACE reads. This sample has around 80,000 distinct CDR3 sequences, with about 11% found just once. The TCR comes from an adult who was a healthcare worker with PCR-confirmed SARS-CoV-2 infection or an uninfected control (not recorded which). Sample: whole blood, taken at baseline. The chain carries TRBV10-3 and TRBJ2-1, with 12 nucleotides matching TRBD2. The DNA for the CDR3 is TGTGCCATCAGCCTAGCGGGGGGGACGCGGGATGAGCAGTTCTTC. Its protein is CAISLAGGTRDEQFF.